The sequence of this T cell receptor (beta chain) was determined in a study of cytomegalovirus exposure and HLA in healthy donors. The CDR3 consists of 12 residues. With 4 bases clipped from V and 10 bases from J, the junction kept 4 bases outside the gene matches. CDR1 and CDR2 from the germline V gene are SEHNR and FQNEAQ (reference sequence). Vbeta (60) and Jbeta (13) primers were used in the PCR. Per the authors' pipeline: Per a later analysis, the number of unique TCR beta chains was roughly 83 million, of which 8.5 million to 11 million were shared. Repertoires were generated with immunoSEQ multiplex PCR, while TCRdb's copy carries only in-frame clones and drops some. V and J calls and clone size are as listed in that table; D and trimming were resolved from the DNA. The sample shows approximately 150,000 clones, around 77% of them seen only once. Study results and limitations: A previous analysis found most TCR beta V segments productive roughly 87% or roughly 30% of the time. Confirmation was obtained in vitro that a few CMV-associated chains are specific for CMV antigens. The study dropped some indistinguishable V segments, TRBV6-2 and TRBV6-3 among them.

There are a few counts of this clone. The antigen is unknown. The chain recombines TRBV7-9 with TRBJ1-1; TRBD1 matches at 9 bases. Sequencing was carried out using PBMCs. The clonotype originates from a woman aged 25 to 45 in good health and CMV-seronegative. This chain's CDR3 is CASSYGTGIAFF. The DNA of the CDR3 is TGTGCCAGCAGCTATGGGACAGGGATAGCTTTCTTT.